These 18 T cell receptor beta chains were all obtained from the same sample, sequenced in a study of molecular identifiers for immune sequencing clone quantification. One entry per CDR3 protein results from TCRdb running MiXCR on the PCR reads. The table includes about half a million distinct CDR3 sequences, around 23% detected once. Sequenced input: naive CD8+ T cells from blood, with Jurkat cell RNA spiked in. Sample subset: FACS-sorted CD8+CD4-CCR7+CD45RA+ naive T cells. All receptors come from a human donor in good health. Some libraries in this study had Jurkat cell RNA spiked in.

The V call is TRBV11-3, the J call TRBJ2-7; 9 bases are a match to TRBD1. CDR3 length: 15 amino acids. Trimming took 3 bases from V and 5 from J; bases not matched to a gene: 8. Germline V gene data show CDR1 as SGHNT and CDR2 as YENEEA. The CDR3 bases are TGTGCCAGCAGCTTGACGGGACAGGGTGTCGACGAGCAGTACTTC. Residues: CASSLTGQGVDEQYF.

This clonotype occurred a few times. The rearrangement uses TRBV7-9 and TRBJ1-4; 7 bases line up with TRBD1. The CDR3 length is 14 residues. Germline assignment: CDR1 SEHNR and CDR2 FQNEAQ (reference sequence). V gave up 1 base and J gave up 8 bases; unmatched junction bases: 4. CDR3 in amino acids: CASSLGQGEEKLFF. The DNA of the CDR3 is TGTGCCAGCAGCTTAGGGCAGGGGGAAGAAAAACTGTTTTTT.

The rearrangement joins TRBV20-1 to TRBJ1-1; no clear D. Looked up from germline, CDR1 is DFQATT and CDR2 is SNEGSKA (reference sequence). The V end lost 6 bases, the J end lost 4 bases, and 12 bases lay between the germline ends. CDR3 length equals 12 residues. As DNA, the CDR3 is TGCAGTGCGGAGGCCCGGAGCACTGAAGCTTTCTTT. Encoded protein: CSAEARSTEAFF.

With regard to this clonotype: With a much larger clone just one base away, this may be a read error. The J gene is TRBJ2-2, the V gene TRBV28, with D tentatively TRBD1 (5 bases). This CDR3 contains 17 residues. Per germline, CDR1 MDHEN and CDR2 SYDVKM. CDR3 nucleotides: TGTGCCACCAGTGGTTCCCAGGGTTTCCCGAACACCGGGGAGCTGTTTTTT. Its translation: CATSGSQGFPNTGELFF.

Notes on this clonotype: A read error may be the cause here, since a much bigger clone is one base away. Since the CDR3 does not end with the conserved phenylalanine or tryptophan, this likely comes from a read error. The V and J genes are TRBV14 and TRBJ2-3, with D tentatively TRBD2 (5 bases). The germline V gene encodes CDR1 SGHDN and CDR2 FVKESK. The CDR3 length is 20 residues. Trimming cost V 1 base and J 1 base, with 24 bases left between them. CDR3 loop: CASSQVGSENSVWGTDTQYY. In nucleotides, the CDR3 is TGTGCCAGCAGCCAAGTGGGTAGCGAGAACTCGGTTTGGGGCACAGATACGCAGTATTAT.

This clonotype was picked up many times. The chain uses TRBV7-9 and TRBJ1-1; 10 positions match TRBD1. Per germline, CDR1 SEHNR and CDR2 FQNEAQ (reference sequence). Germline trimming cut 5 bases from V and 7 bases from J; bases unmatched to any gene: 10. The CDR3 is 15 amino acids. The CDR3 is CASSGIRTGGVEAFF. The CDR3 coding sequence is TGTGCCAGCAGCGGAATAAGGACAGGGGGGGTTGAAGCTTTCTTT.

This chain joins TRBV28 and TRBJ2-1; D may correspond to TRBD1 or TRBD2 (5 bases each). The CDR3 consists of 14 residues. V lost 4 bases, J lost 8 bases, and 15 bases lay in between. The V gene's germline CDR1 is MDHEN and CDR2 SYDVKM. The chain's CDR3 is CASSSPLGVDEQFF. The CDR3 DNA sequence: TGTGCCAGCAGTTCTCCTTTGGGGGTGGATGAGCAGTTCTTC. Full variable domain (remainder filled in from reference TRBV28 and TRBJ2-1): DVKVTQSSRYLVKRTGEKVFLECVQDMDHENMFWYRQDPGLGLRLIYFSYDVKMKEKGDIPEGYSVSREKKERFSLILESASTNQTSMYLCASSSPLGVDEQFFGPGTRLTVL.

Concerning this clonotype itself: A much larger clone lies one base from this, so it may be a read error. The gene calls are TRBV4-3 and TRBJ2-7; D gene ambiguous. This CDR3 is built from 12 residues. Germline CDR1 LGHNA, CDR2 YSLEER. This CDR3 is CASSQDSHEQHF. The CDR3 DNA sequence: TGCGCCAGCAGCCAAGATAGCCACGAGCAGCACTTC.

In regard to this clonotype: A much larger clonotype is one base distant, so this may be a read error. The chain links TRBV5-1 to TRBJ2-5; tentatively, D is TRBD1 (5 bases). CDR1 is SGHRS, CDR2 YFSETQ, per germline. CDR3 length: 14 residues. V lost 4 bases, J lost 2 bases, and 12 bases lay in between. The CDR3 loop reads CASSPRQLQETQYF. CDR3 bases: TGCGCCAGCAGCCCAAGACAGCTTCAAGAGACCCAGTACTTC.

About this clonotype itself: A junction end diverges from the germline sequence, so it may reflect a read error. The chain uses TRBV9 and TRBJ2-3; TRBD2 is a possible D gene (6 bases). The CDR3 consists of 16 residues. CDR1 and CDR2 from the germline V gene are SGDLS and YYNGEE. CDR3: CASNIELWGGGDTQYF. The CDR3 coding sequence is TGTGCCAGCAACATAGAATTATGGGGAGGAGGAGATACGCAGTACTTT.

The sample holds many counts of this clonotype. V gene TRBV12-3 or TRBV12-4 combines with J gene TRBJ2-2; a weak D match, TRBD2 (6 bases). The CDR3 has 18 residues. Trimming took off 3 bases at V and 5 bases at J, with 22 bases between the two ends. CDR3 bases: TGTGCCAGCAGTTTTCTTAATCAGGGAGGCCCGGGGACCGGGGAGCTGTTTTTT. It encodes CASSFLNQGGPGTGELFF.

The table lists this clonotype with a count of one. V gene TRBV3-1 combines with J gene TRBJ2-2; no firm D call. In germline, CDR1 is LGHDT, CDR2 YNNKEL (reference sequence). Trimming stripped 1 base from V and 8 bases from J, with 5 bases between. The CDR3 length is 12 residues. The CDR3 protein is CASSQVLGELFF. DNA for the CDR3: TGTGCCAGCAGCCAAGTTTTAGGGGAGCTGTTTTTT.

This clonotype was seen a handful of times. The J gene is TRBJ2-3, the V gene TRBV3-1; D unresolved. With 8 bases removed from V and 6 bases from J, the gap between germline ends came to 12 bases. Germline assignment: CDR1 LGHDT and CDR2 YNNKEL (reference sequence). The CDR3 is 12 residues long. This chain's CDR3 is CASQTMGDTQYF. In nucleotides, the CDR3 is TGTGCCAGCCAGACAATGGGGGATACGCAGTATTTT.

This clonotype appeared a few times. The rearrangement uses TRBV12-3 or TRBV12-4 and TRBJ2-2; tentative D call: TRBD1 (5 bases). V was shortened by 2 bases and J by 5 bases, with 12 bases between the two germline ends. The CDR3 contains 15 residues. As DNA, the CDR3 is TGTGCCAGCAGTTTAACAGGAAGCTATACCGGGGAGCTGTTTTTT. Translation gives CASSLTGSYTGELFF.

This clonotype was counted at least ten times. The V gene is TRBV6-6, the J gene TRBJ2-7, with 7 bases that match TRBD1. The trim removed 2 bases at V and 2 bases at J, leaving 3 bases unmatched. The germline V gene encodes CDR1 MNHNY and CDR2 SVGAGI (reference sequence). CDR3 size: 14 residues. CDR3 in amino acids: CASSYPGGTYEQYF. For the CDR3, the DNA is TGTGCCAGCAGTTACCCAGGGGGAACCTACGAGCAGTACTTC.

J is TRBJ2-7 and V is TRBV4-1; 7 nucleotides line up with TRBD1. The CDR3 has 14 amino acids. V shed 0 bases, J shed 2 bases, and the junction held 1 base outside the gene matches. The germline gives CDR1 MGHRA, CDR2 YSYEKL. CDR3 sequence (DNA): TGCGCCAGCAGCCAAGATGGGACAGCCTACGAGCAGTACTTC. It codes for CASSQDGTAYEQYF.

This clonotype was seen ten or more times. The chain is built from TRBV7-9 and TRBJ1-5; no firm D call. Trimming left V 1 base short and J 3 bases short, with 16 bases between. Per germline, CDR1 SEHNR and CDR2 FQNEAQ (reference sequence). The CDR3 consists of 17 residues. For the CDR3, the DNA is TGTGCCAGCAGCTTAGATCTGGGGTCGGGTGCCAATCAGCCCCAGCATTTT. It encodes CASSLDLGSGANQPQHF.

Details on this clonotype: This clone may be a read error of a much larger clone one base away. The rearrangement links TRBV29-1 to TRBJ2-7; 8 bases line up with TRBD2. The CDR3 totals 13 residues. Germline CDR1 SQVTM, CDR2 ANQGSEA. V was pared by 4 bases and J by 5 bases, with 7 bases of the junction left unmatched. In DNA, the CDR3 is TGCAGCGTTGGCGGGGGGCGCGTGGACGAGCAGTACTTC. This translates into CSVGGGRVDEQYF.